The T cell receptor beta chain under discussion was sequenced for a study of CD8+ T cells in alopecia areata. The authors extracted RNA and reverse transcribed it into cDNA as the sequencing template. Here immunoSEQ multiplex PCR was the method, and the copy in TCRdb shows in-frame clones only, minus some. The repertoire holds about 190,000 clones, with around 50% as singletons. CDR3 size: 15 residues. Germline CDR1 is SGHDN and CDR2 is FVKESK. The V segment lost 8 bases and the J segment 4 bases; nucleotides outside the gene matches: 11. The material was CD4+ T cells sorted from blood, obtained at week 0. The receptor's source is a human donor with alopecia areata. The gene calls are TRBV14 and TRBJ2-5, with 9 bases lining up with TRBD2. CDR3 sequence reads: CASSTLAGLLETQYF. CDR3 bases: TGTGCCAGCTCGACTCTAGCGGGGCTATTAGAGACCCAGTACTTC.